One and the same sample provided the 27 T cell receptor beta chains below, sequenced in a study of blood T cell repertoires in COVID-19. Produced via immunoSEQ multiplex PCR; TCRdb's table is partial and in-frame only. The table has about 340,000 clones, 86% seen once. The sequencing sample was made of peripheral blood. The receptors shown here come from a woman aged 55-70 years with COVID-19, enrolled during active disease.

This chain joins TRBV11-2 and TRBJ1-4; TRBD1 matches 9 bases. Trimming took 3 bases from V and 2 from J; bases not matched to a gene: 13. This CDR3 has 19 residues. CDR1 is SGHAT and CDR2 is FQNNGV in the germline V gene. The CDR3 nucleotides are TGTGCCAGCAGCTTGGACGGACAGGGGTTAAAAGGGACTAATGAAAAACTGTTTTTT. This codes for CASSLDGQGLKGTNEKLFF.

The sample holds a few counts of this clone. The rearrangement links TRBV7-9 to TRBJ1-1; D uncertain. The CDR3 is 13 residues long. The V gene's germline CDR1 is SEHNR and CDR2 FQNEAQ (reference sequence). Trimming took 10 bases from V and 0 from J, leaving 12 bases between them. The chain's CDR3 is CATRPDLNTEAFF. The DNA for the CDR3 is TGTGCCACCCGGCCGGACTTGAACACTGAAGCTTTCTTT.

This chain joins TRBV6-5 and TRBJ1-1, with TRBD1 as a possible D gene (5 bases). CDR3 length: 15 amino acids. From germline, CDR1 is MNHEY and CDR2 SVGAGI. Trimming shortened V by 10 bases and J by 3 bases, and 21 bases separated the two germline ends. CDR3 residues: CATGRGGYFDTEAFF. CDR3 nucleotides: TGTGCCACCGGGCGGGGGGGGTATTTCGACACTGAAGCTTTCTTT.

The genes are TRBV6-7 and TRBJ1-2; weak D call: TRBD1 (6 bases). TRBV6-7 is an open reading frame, and its role is uncertain. There are 13 residues in the CDR3. Trimming removed 7 bases from V and 4 bases from J, with 13 bases in between. In DNA, the CDR3 is TGTGCCAGCAATAAACAGGGTGGCTATGGCTACACCTTC. Encoded protein: CASNKQGGYGYTF.

The V and J genes are TRBV2 and TRBJ1-6; 8 positions agree with TRBD1. Unmatched junction bases numbered 7, after V lost 7 bases and J lost 5 bases. CDR3 length: 15 amino acids. In germline, CDR1 is SNHLY, CDR2 FYNNEI. As DNA, the CDR3 is TGTGCCAGCACTATACAGGGGGATGATAATTCACCCCTCCACTTT. Amino acids: CASTIQGDDNSPLHF.

The chain carries TRBV9 and TRBJ1-6, with 7 bases aligning to TRBD1. Trimming took 5 bases from V and 4 from J; bases not matched to a gene: 6. CDR1 SGDLS and CDR2 YYNGEE come from the germline V gene. This CDR3 is built from 15 residues. CDR3 nucleotides: TGTGCCAGCAGAAGGGGGCAGGAGTATAATTCACCCCTCCACTTT. Translating it yields CASRRGQEYNSPLHF.

This clone has a handful of counts. The chain joins TRBV5-1 to TRBJ1-6; unclear D gene. The CDR3 has 15 residues. Per germline, CDR1 SGHRS and CDR2 YFSETQ. Trimming pared 0 bases from V and 10 bases from J, leaving 14 bases between. Here the CDR3 reads CASSLESTDMSPLHF. In DNA, the CDR3 is TGCGCCAGCAGCTTGGAATCCACAGATATGTCACCCCTCCACTTT.

The rearrangement uses TRBV5-1 and TRBJ1-2; 7 positions match TRBD1. V dropped 1 base and J dropped 6; count of bases not matched to a gene: 12. This CDR3 region has 16 residues. CDR1 is SGHRS, CDR2 YFSETQ, per germline. The CDR3 region has the DNA TGCGCCAGCAGCTTGTATGGGCTTCATGGACAGGATGGCTACACCTTC. This sequence encodes CASSLYGLHGQDGYTF.

This chain uses TRBV9 with TRBJ1-2; no clear D. The length of the CDR3 is 14 residues. Germline V lookup: CDR1 SGDLS, CDR2 YYNGEE. Trimming took off 5 bases at V and 7 bases at J, with 18 bases between the two ends. CDR3 nucleotides: TGTGCCAGCAGTCCCCGAGGGAGTACGGGTGGCTACACCTTC. Protein sequence: CASSPRGSTGGYTF. The full variable domain, rest sourced from reference TRBV9 and TRBJ1-2, is DSGVTQTPKHLITATGQRVTLRCSPRSGDLSVYWYQQSLDQGLQFLIQYYNGEERAKGNILERFSAQQFPDLHSELNLSSLELGDSALYFCASSPRGSTGGYTFGSGTRLTVV.

Comments on this clone: Other DNA sequences in the sample encode the same CDR3. The rearrangement joins TRBV5-1 to TRBJ1-1; D unclear. V lost 0 bases, J lost 3 bases, and 6 bases lay in between. The CDR3 totals 13 residues. The germline V gene has CDR1 SGHRS and CDR2 YFSETQ. DNA of the CDR3: TGCGCCAGCAGCTTGGACAGAGACACTGAAGCTTTCTTT. Protein product: CASSLDRDTEAFF.

The V gene is TRBV12-3 or TRBV12-4, the J gene TRBJ1-1; 7 positions agree with TRBD1. The CDR3 consists of 12 residues. V lost 6 bases to trimming and J lost 10 bases; unmatched junction nucleotides: 8. The CDR3: CASSPTTGRAFF. The CDR3 DNA reads TGTGCCAGCAGCCCCACGACAGGGAGAGCTTTCTTT.

The CDR3 bases are TGTGCCAGCAGCTCCGGGACAGGGTACAATGAGCAGTTCTTC. This encodes CASSSGTGYNEQFF. The chain uses TRBV7-2 and TRBJ2-1; TRBD1 agrees at 9 bases. The junction had 2 bases not matched to a gene; V was cut back by 4 bases and J by 4 bases. The CDR3 is 14 amino acids. Germline assignment: CDR1 SGHTA and CDR2 FQGNSA.

The chain uses TRBV7-8 and TRBJ2-7, with TRBD2 as a possible D gene (6 bases). The V and J ends lost 3 bases and 3 bases respectively, with 15 bases between them. Germline V CDR1 and CDR2: SGHVS, FQNEAQ. CDR3 size: 15 residues. The CDR3 is CASSFDERAYYEQYF. As DNA, the CDR3 is TGTGCCAGCAGCTTCGACGAGCGGGCTTACTACGAGCAGTACTTC.

The chain uses TRBV27 and TRBJ1-2, with 9 bases that match TRBD1. The J segment lost 4 bases and the V segment lost 6 bases, leaving 12 bases of the junction unmatched. The CDR3 runs to 16 residues. Germline lookup yields CDR1 MNHEY and CDR2 SMNVEV (reference sequence). The CDR3 region has the DNA TGTGCCAGCAGGCCGACCCGGGACAGGGTCCTCTATGGCTACACCTTC. This gives the protein CASRPTRDRVLYGYTF.

CDR3 sequence reads: CATSSREGYGYTF. The CDR3 DNA follows: TGTGCCACCAGCTCCCGGGAGGGCTATGGCTACACCTTC. The chain combines TRBV15 with TRBJ1-2; D is ambiguous. Germline values: CDR1 LNHNV, CDR2 YYDKDF (reference sequence). V gave up 5 bases and J gave up 4 bases, with 11 bases separating them. The CDR3 consists of 13 residues.

This clone was counted a few times. V is TRBV3-1 (or the pseudogene TRBV3-2) and J is TRBJ1-1, with TRBD1 as a possible D gene (5 bases). V lost 0 bases and J 9 bases, leaving 14 bases between the germline ends. This CDR3 comprises 14 residues. From germline, CDR1 is LGHDT and CDR2 YNNKEL (reference sequence). CDR3 amino acids: CASSQDPSRGKAFF. CDR3 DNA: TGTGCCAGCAGCCAAGATCCAAGTCGGGGGAAAGCTTTCTTT.

This clone has a handful of counts. The chain recombines TRBV4-3 with TRBJ2-1; TRBD1 agrees at 7 bases. This CDR3 spans 15 amino acids. The germline gives CDR1 LGHNA, CDR2 YSLEER. Germline trimming cut 3 bases from V and 6 bases from J; bases unmatched to any gene: 8. CDR3 DNA sequence: TGCGCCAGCAGCCAGACAGGGTGGGATAGCAATGAGCAGTTCTTC. Amino acid sequence: CASSQTGWDSNEQFF.

The V and J genes are TRBV7-3 and TRBJ1-2; 9 bases fit TRBD1. The CDR3 length is 14 residues. Trimming at V came to 5 bases and at J to 8 bases, leaving 9 bases not matched to a gene. Germline CDR1 SGHTA, CDR2 FQGTGA. CDR3 DNA sequence: TGTGCCAGCAGCCTCTCGGGACAGGGCGAGGGCTACACCTTC. Translation gives CASSLSGQGEGYTF.

In this sample, this clone turned up a few times. The chain is built from TRBV6-2 or TRBV6-3 and TRBJ2-7, with D possibly matching TRBD1 (6 bases). Germline assignment: CDR1 MNHEY and CDR2 SVGEGT. The CDR3 totals 14 residues. The V end was cut by 2 bases, the J end by 2 bases, with 10 bases between. The CDR3 is CASSYADSTYEQYF. CDR3 in DNA: TGTGCCAGCAGTTACGCGGACAGTACCTACGAGCAGTACTTC.

The CDR3 nucleotides are TGCAGCGCCAAAGGACAAGAAGTGTACGAGCAGTACTTC. Amino acids: CSAKGQEVYEQYF. The chain uses TRBV29-1 and TRBJ2-7, with D possibly TRBD1 on 5 matching bases. Germline-derived CDR1 and CDR2 are SQVTM and ANQGSEA. The V end lost 7 bases, the J end lost 4 bases, and 17 bases lay between the germline ends. The CDR3 runs 13 residues.

This sequence joins TRBV2 and TRBJ2-2; 9 bases line up with TRBD2. The V and J ends lost 4 bases and 3 bases, in that order; junction bases with no gene match: 3. This CDR3 spans 15 amino acids. CDR1 and CDR2 (germline): SNHLY, FYNNEI. The CDR3 reads CASSVQRGDTGELFF. CDR3 DNA: TGTGCCAGCAGTGTGCAGCGGGGGGACACCGGGGAGCTGTTTTTT.

This rearrangement joins TRBV19 to TRBJ2-5; the match to TRBD2 covers 8 bases. The CDR3 covers 15 residues. V shed 7 bases, J shed 0 bases, and the junction held 7 bases outside the gene matches. Germline-derived CDR1 and CDR2 are LNHDA and SQIVND (reference sequence). Here the CDR3 DNA reads TGTGCCAGTAAACCGGGACTAGTTAACCAAGAGACCCAGTACTTC. Translating gives CASKPGLVNQETQYF.

The chain recombines TRBV2 with TRBJ2-3; D is undetermined. V lost 4 bases and J lost 1, with 6 bases in between. Looked up from germline, CDR1 is SNHLY and CDR2 is FYNNEI. The CDR3 has 13 amino acids. CDR3 sequence: CASSVRGTDTQYF. Written as DNA, the CDR3 is TGTGCCAGCAGTGTACGCGGCACAGATACGCAGTATTTT.

The chain joins TRBV15 to TRBJ2-1; TRBD2 matches at 14 bases. The CDR3 consists of 20 residues. Germline CDR1 reads LNHNV; CDR2 reads YYDKDF (reference sequence). With V trimmed by 2 bases and J by 2 bases, 11 bases remained unmatched. The CDR3 bases are TGTGCCACCAGCAGATCGGCCGGACTAGCGGGGGGACAAACCTACAATGAGCAGTTCTTC. Its protein is CATSRSAGLAGGQTYNEQFF.

The chain uses TRBV19 and TRBJ1-1; 8 bases line up with TRBD1. CDR1 LNHDA and CDR2 SQIVND come from the germline V gene (reference sequence). The CDR3 extends over 16 amino acids. With 6 bases clipped from V and 4 bases from J, the junction kept 13 bases outside the gene matches. For the CDR3, the DNA is TGTGCCAGTAGCCCAAACCCCCGACAGGGGCCCACTGAAGCTTTCTTT. As protein: CASSPNPRQGPTEAFF.

The table lists this clone with a few counts. The rearrangement uses TRBV3-1 (or the pseudogene TRBV3-2) and TRBJ1-3; no clear D. The CDR3 has 14 residues. The ends were cut back, 7 bases at V and 4 bases at J, with 14 bases in the middle. Germline assignment: CDR1 LGHDT and CDR2 YNNKEL (reference sequence). The CDR3 coding sequence is TGTGCCAGCAACCTCGGGGAATCCGGAAACACCATATATTTT. This gives the protein CASNLGESGNTIYF.

This clone was seen once. The chain combines TRBV6-5 with TRBJ1-3; D is ambiguous. The V end was cut by 0 bases, the J end by 0 bases, with 9 bases between. The V gene's germline CDR1 is MNHEY and CDR2 SVGAGI. The CDR3 is 16 amino acids. In DNA, the CDR3 is TGTGCCAGCAGTTACTCGGGGAGGGTCTCTGGAAACACCATATATTTT. This translates into CASSYSGRVSGNTIYF.